This TCR beta chain was recovered during a study of cytomegalovirus exposure and HLA in healthy donors. Per germline, CDR1 SGHVS and CDR2 FQNEAQ. Trimming stripped 4 bases from V and 6 bases from J, with 10 bases between. The CDR3 runs 13 residues. The study ran its PCR with 60 Vbeta and 13 Jbeta primers. Assay: immunoSEQ multiplex PCR; the TCRdb copy retains only in-frame clones and omits some. The sample has around 150,000 clones, about 70% seen once; the top ten hold less than 5%. The sequence was collected from a man aged 60 to 69 in good health and CMV-seronegative. V usage is TRBV7-8 and J usage is TRBJ2-4; possible D gene TRBD2, 5 bases. Sequencing was done on a sample of PBMCs. The CDR3 sequence: CASSSFGGNIQYF. The CDR3, as DNA: TGTGCCAGCAGCTCCTTTGGAGGAAACATTCAGTACTTC.